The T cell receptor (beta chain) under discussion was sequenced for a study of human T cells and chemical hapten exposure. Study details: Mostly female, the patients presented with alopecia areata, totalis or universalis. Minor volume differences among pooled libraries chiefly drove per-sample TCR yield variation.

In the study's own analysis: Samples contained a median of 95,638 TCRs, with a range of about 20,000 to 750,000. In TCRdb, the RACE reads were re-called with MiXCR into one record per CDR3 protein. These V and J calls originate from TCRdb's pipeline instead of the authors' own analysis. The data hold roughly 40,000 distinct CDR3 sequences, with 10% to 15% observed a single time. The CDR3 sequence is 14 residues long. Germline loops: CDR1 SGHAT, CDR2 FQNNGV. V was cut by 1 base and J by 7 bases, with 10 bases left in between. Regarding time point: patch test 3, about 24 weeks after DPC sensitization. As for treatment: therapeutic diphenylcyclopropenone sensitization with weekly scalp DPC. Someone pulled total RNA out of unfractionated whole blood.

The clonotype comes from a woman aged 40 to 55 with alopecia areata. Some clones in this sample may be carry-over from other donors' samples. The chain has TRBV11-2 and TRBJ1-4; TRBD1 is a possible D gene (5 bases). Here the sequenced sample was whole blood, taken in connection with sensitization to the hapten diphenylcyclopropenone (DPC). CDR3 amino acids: CASSLGGQGEKLFF. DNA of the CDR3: TGTGCCAGCAGCTTAGGCGGGCAGGGTGAAAAACTGTTTTTT.